This T cell receptor beta chain was captured in a study of T cell responses to AZD1222 COVID-19 vaccine. Method: immunoSEQ multiplex PCR; TCRdb's copy keeps in-frame clones and lacks some. This sample has 110,000 to 150,000 clones, with 80% to 95% found just once. The study's findings and limits: Once two AZD1222 doses were given, Spike-specific TCR breadth and depth went up.

Turning to this clone: Its matching antigen is unknown.

Sequencing was performed on peripheral blood, taken on day 0 of AZD1222 vaccination. The source is an adult in good health.

CDR3 region: CASSLRTAYEQYF. CDR3 in DNA: TGTGCCAGCAGCTTAAGGACCGCCTACGAGCAGTACTTC. This chain joins TRBV13 and TRBJ2-7, with D uncertain. V shed 2 bases and J shed 2 bases, with 7 bases lying between them. The CDR3 sequence is 13 residues long. Germline values: CDR1 PRHDT, CDR2 FYEKMQ (reference sequence).